This passage covers 3 T cell receptor beta chains from one sample sequenced in a study of human T cells and chemical hapten exposure. TCRdb redid the calling of the RACE reads with MiXCR, one entry per CDR3 protein. Among 95,000 to 150,000 distinct CDR3 sequences listed, roughly an eighth were seen once. Stated time point: patch test 1, 2 weeks after DPC sensitization. Specified treatment: therapeutic diphenylcyclopropenone sensitization with weekly scalp DPC. The sequences come from whole blood, collected in connection with sensitization to the hapten diphenylcyclopropenone (DPC). The source is a man between 18 and 35 years old with alopecia areata. Some clones in this sample may be carry-over from other donors' samples.

This clonotype has only a few counts. The chain couples TRBV20-1 to TRBJ2-3, with 8 bases aligning to TRBD2. The CDR3 length is 15 residues. CDR1 DFQATT and CDR2 SNEGSKA come from the germline V gene (reference sequence). Germline trimming cut 0 bases from V and 2 bases from J; bases unmatched to any gene: 4. CDR3 sequence reads: CSARDASGFTDTQYF. DNA of the CDR3: TGCAGTGCTAGAGATGCTAGCGGGTTCACAGATACGCAGTATTTT.

This clonotype came up a few times. The chain carries TRBV7-6 and TRBJ1-2; weak D call: TRBD1 (6 bases). Germline CDR1 SGHVS, CDR2 FNYEAQ. The CDR3 totals 12 residues. The V gene lost 6 bases and the J gene lost 8 bases, with 13 bases spanning the gap. The CDR3 reads CASRHSTGGYTF. CDR3 nucleotides: TGTGCCAGCAGACATTCCACAGGGGGCTACACCTTC.

This chain uses TRBV12-3 or TRBV12-4 with TRBJ2-3; a possible D gene is TRBD2 (5 bases). The CDR3 is 14 residues long. The ends were cut back, 0 bases at V and 10 bases at J, with 14 bases in the middle. CDR3 coding DNA: TGTGCCAGCAGTTTAGCGCGTGAGGTGAGGGCGCAGTATTTT. Translating it yields CASSLAREVRAQYF.